Each of the 27 T cell receptor beta chains below was sequenced from the same sample in a study of cytomegalovirus exposure and HLA in healthy donors. A multiplex PCR was run with 60 Vbeta primers and 13 Jbeta primers. Assay used: immunoSEQ multiplex PCR; TCRdb lists only in-frame clones, some missing. Of 90,000 to 120,000 clones in the sample, approximately 66% are singletons; the top ten hold about a tenth. The sequenced material came from PBMCs. The receptors were gathered from a man between 40 and 49 years old in good health and CMV-seropositive.

The V gene is TRBV27, the J gene TRBJ2-3; TRBD2 aligns across 11 bases. V shed 2 bases, J shed 4 bases, and the junction held 20 bases outside the gene matches. Germline lookup yields CDR1 MNHEY and CDR2 SMNVEV (reference sequence). The CDR3 spans 21 residues. The CDR3 loop reads CASSLRRYTSGGFLTADTQYF. CDR3 DNA sequence: TGTGCCAGCAGTTTAAGGCGGTATACTAGCGGGGGATTCCTGACGGCAGATACGCAGTATTTT.

The chain recombines TRBV11-2 with TRBJ2-2, with a weak D call TRBD2 (6 bases). The CDR3 runs to 11 residues. Germline V gene sequence: CDR1 SGHAT, CDR2 FQNNGV. Trimming cost V 8 bases and J 6 bases, with 7 bases left between them. CDR3 amino acids: CASSGAGELFF. Here the CDR3 DNA reads TGTGCCAGCTCGGGGGCCGGGGAGCTGTTTTTT.

The rearrangement uses TRBV6-6 and TRBJ1-1; TRBD1 might be the D (5 bases). V lost 5 bases and J lost 13, with 17 bases in between. This CDR3 has 12 amino acids. Per germline, CDR1 MNHNY and CDR2 SVGAGI (reference sequence). The CDR3 here is CASSPGTLGGFF. DNA of the CDR3: TGTGCCAGCAGTCCGGGGACCTTGGGGGGTTTCTTT.

The CDR3 coding sequence is TGTGCCAGCTCATCAGGGCCTCCTAATAGCAATCAGCCCCAGCATTTT. Translated: CASSSGPPNSNQPQHF. J is TRBJ1-5 and V is TRBV18; the D gene is possibly TRBD1 (5 bases). Trimming cost V 5 bases and J 0 bases, with 14 bases left between them. The CDR3 is made up of 16 amino acids. Germline CDR1 KGHSH, CDR2 LQKENI. Using reference TRBV18 and TRBJ1-5 for the parts outside the CDR3, the full variable domain is NAGVMQNPRHLVRRRGQEARLRCSPMKGHSHVYWYRQLPEEGLKFMVYLQKENIIDESGMPKERFSAEFPKEGPSILRIQQVVRGDSAAYFCASSSGPPNSNQPQHFGDGTRLSIL.

The chain joins TRBV5-4 to TRBJ1-1, with D possibly being TRBD1 (5 bases). Germline lookup yields CDR1 SGHNT and CDR2 YYREEE (reference sequence). Deletions cut 1 base from V and 3 bases from J, with 7 bases between. CDR3 length: 13 residues. The CDR3 region has the DNA TGTGCCAGCAGCTTGAGGGGTGACACTGAAGCTTTCTTT. Amino acid sequence: CASSLRGDTEAFF.

The chain carries TRBV5-4 and TRBJ2-1; D possibly corresponds to TRBD2 (5 bases). This CDR3 is 16 amino acids long. Germline V gene lookup returns CDR1 SGHNT and CDR2 YYREEE (reference sequence). The ends were cut back, 0 bases at V and 6 bases at J, with 16 bases in the middle. The CDR3, as DNA: TGTGCCAGCAGCTTGGTTCCAGGAGAAGGAGGCAATGAGCAGTTCTTC. Translation: CASSLVPGEGGNEQFF.

This chain uses TRBV6-5 with TRBJ1-2; TRBD1 might be the D (6 bases). V was pared by 6 bases and J by 8 bases, with 16 bases between. Germline CDR1 and CDR2: MNHEY and SVGAGI. This CDR3 region has 13 residues. The CDR3 spells CASSIGQRLGYTF. Here the CDR3 DNA reads TGTGCCAGCAGCATTGGACAGAGATTGGGCTACACCTTC.

The rearrangement links TRBV6-5 to TRBJ1-1, with D unclear. The CDR3 contains 12 residues. V lost 5 bases and J lost 4, with 8 bases in between. CDR1 MNHEY and CDR2 SVGAGI come from the germline V gene. CDR3: CASSPGITEAFF. CDR3 DNA sequence: TGTGCCAGCAGTCCGGGGATCACTGAAGCTTTCTTT.

The CDR3 sequence: CASSGTVKGYTF. In nucleotides, the CDR3 is TGTGCCAGCAGTGGGACAGTAAAGGGCTACACCTTC. This chain joins TRBV6-1 and TRBJ1-2; TRBD1 is a possible D gene (6 bases). The germline V gene has CDR1 MNHNS and CDR2 SASEGT. Between the trimmed V and J ends, which lost 4 bases and 8 bases, there was a span of 11 bases. This CDR3 is 12 amino acids long.

The chain carries TRBV28 and TRBJ1-2; D unclear. The V end lost 6 bases, the J end lost 2 bases, and 13 bases lay between the germline ends. The CDR3 is 14 residues long. The germline V gene encodes CDR1 MDHEN and CDR2 SYDVKM. As DNA, the CDR3 is TGTGCCAGCAGAACCCCACAGCCGAACTATGGCTACACCTTC. Protein sequence: CASRTPQPNYGYTF.

In DNA form, the CDR3 reads TGTGCCAGCAGTTTTACTAGCGGGAGTGAGCAGTTCTTC. Translated: CASSFTSGSEQFF. This chain uses TRBV27 with TRBJ2-1; TRBD2 agrees at 11 bases. Germline CDR1 and CDR2: MNHEY and SMNVEV (reference sequence). Trimming cost V 3 bases and J 9 bases; bases outside gene matches: 1. This CDR3 has 13 amino acids.

In DNA, the CDR3 is TGTGCCAGCTCACCACCACAGGGGATGTATCTCTATGGCTACACCTTC. Protein sequence: CASSPPQGMYLYGYTF. The genes are TRBV18 and TRBJ1-2; TRBD1 aligns across 7 bases. The CDR3 is 16 residues long. Germline trimming cut 0 bases from V and 4 bases from J; bases unmatched to any gene: 8. Germline V CDR1 and CDR2: KGHSH, LQKENI.

This clone was observed a single time. This chain uses TRBV7-3 with TRBJ1-1, with a tentative D call TRBD1 (5 bases). From germline, CDR1 is SGHTA and CDR2 FQGTGA. The CDR3 is 15 amino acids. The V gene lost 5 bases and the J gene lost 4 bases, with 17 bases spanning the gap. The CDR3 nucleotides are TGTGCCAGCAGCACCTGGGGGGTAGAGGGCACTGAAGCTTTCTTT. Translated: CASSTWGVEGTEAFF.

This clone was found a few times. CDR3 in DNA: TGTGCCAGCAGCTTGATTCTGAGTAGCGGGAGTGTCTACGAGCAGTACGTC. This gives the protein CASSLILSSGSVYEQYV. The rearrangement joins TRBV5-8 to TRBJ2-7; 9 bases align to TRBD2. The CDR3 runs to 17 residues. The germline gives CDR1 SGHTS, CDR2 YDEGEE. Trimming cost V 1 base and J 3 bases; bases outside gene matches: 11.

The rearrangement joins TRBV28 to TRBJ1-2, with a tentative D call TRBD1 (6 bases). There are 12 residues in the CDR3. From germline, CDR1 is MDHEN and CDR2 SYDVKM. V lost 5 bases and J 7 bases, leaving 11 bases between the germline ends. The CDR3 reads CASSTGHSGYTF. The CDR3 DNA sequence: TGTGCCAGCAGTACGGGACACTCTGGCTACACCTTC.

The chain links TRBV5-8 to TRBJ1-5, with D tentatively TRBD1 (5 bases). V lost 1 base and J lost 6, with 20 bases in between. The germline V gene has CDR1 SGHTS and CDR2 YDEGEE. The CDR3 has 17 residues. The CDR3 nucleotides are TGTGCCAGCAGCTTGCCCCTTGGGACTTTCGGGAGTCAGCCCCAGCATTTT. This gives the protein CASSLPLGTFGSQPQHF.

The chain recombines TRBV5-8 with TRBJ2-1; a possible D gene is TRBD2 (5 bases). Trimming stripped 7 bases from V and 4 bases from J, with 18 bases between. CDR1 and CDR2 (germline): SGHTS, YDEGEE. The CDR3 totals 15 residues. DNA of the CDR3: TGTGCCAGCCTATCTGGAAGCGGAACTTACAATGAGCAGTTCTTC. Its translation: CASLSGSGTYNEQFF.

The V gene is TRBV6-1, the J gene TRBJ2-7; 9 nucleotides agree with TRBD1. The V and J ends lost 8 bases and 4 bases, in that order; junction bases with no gene match: 3. CDR1 MNHNS and CDR2 SASEGT come from the germline V gene. The CDR3 covers 12 residues. The CDR3 spells CASLDRGYEQYV. CDR3 bases: TGTGCCAGCTTGGACAGGGGTTACGAGCAGTACGTC.

This chain joins TRBV6-4 and TRBJ2-2; possible D gene TRBD2, 6 bases. Germline V gene lookup returns CDR1 MRHNA and CDR2 SNTAGT. CDR3 length equals 15 residues. Trimming left V 5 bases short and J 4 bases short, with 14 bases between. The CDR3 loop is CASSTGLTTTGELFF. Here the CDR3 DNA reads TGTGCCAGCAGTACGGGACTCACGACCACCGGGGAGCTGTTTTTT.

The J gene is TRBJ2-7, the V gene TRBV6-5; 7 bases line up with TRBD1. The CDR3 has 13 amino acids. After removal of 6 bases from V and 0 bases from J, the junction contained 2 bases not matched to a gene. Germline loops: CDR1 MNHEY, CDR2 SVGAGI. The CDR3 loop reads CASRRDSSYEQYF. CDR3 sequence (DNA): TGTGCCAGCAGAAGGGACAGCTCCTACGAGCAGTACTTC.

This chain connects TRBV28 to TRBJ2-1, with 10 positions matching TRBD2. V was clipped by 2 bases and J by 7 bases; unmatched bases: 5. Germline CDR1 and CDR2: MDHEN and SYDVKM. This CDR3 is built from 15 residues. CDR3 protein: CASSLLGLANNEQFF. The CDR3 DNA reads as TGTGCCAGCAGTTTACTGGGACTAGCGAATAATGAGCAGTTCTTC.

The chain couples TRBV7-2 to TRBJ2-7; 8 bases line up with TRBD2. This CDR3 comprises 17 residues. In germline, CDR1 is SGHTA, CDR2 FQGNSA. V lost 0 bases, J lost 6 bases, and 13 bases stayed unmatched. CDR3 residues: CASSLAPSVAGPSEQYF. CDR3 nucleotides: TGTGCCAGCAGCTTAGCACCGTCTGTAGCGGGGCCCTCCGAGCAGTACTTC.

This chain connects TRBV4-1 to TRBJ2-1, with D perhaps matching TRBD2 (5 bases). The CDR3 runs 13 residues. The germline CDR1 and CDR2 sequences are MGHRA and YSYEKL. Trimming stripped 4 bases from V and 6 bases from J, with 10 bases between. CDR3 amino acids: CASSLSLGNEQFF. For the CDR3, the DNA is TGCGCCAGCAGCCTCTCACTAGGCAATGAGCAGTTCTTC.

This clone was observed a handful of times. The V gene is TRBV4-1, the J gene TRBJ2-1; unclear D gene. The CDR3 consists of 16 residues. V was cut by 1 base and J by 0 bases, with 10 bases left in between. Germline loops: CDR1 MGHRA, CDR2 YSYEKL. The CDR3 region has the DNA TGCGCCAGCAGCCAAGTAGGCCCTAGCTCCTACAATGAGCAGTTCTTC. Protein sequence: CASSQVGPSSYNEQFF.

The chain has TRBV6-1 and TRBJ2-3, with a weak D call TRBD2 (5 bases). Per germline, CDR1 MNHNS and CDR2 SASEGT. V gave up 8 bases and J gave up 0 bases, with 15 bases separating them. The CDR3 is made up of 15 amino acids. The CDR3 here is CASGELDSSTDTQYF. Here the CDR3 DNA reads TGTGCCAGCGGGGAGTTAGACTCTAGCACAGATACGCAGTATTTT.

The CDR3 coding sequence is TGTGCCAGCAGCGACAGGTCCGATACGCAGTATTTT. Translated: CASSDRSDTQYF. The V and J genes are TRBV27 and TRBJ2-3, with TRBD1 as a possible D gene (6 bases). This CDR3 comprises 12 residues. Per germline, CDR1 MNHEY and CDR2 SMNVEV (reference sequence). V lost 6 bases to trimming and J lost 6 bases, with 10 bases between them.

The chain employs TRBV7-3 and TRBJ2-7; 14 nucleotides align to TRBD2. The CDR3 spans 17 residues. V shed 2 bases, J shed 3 bases, and the junction held 6 bases outside the gene matches. Per germline, CDR1 SGHTA and CDR2 FQGTGA. CDR3 residues: CASSLSGLAGEFYEQYF. The DNA of the CDR3 is TGTGCCAGCAGCTTATCGGGACTAGCGGGAGAGTTCTACGAGCAGTACTTC.